What follows are 14 T cell receptor beta chains derived from one specimen sequenced in a study of cytomegalovirus exposure and HLA in healthy donors. Clones were read by immunoSEQ multiplex PCR, and TCRdb kept only the in-frame ones, dropping some. The profile covers 70,000 to 80,000 clones, with approximately 95% appearing a single time and 2.5% to 3.5% taken by the ten largest. Sequencing used PBMCs. These receptors came from a woman younger than 35 in good health and CMV-seropositive.

The rearrangement uses TRBV6-1 and TRBJ2-7; no firm D call. The CDR3 covers 12 residues. CDR1 is MNHNS, CDR2 SASEGT, per germline. Trimming took 6 bases from V and 2 from J, leaving 8 bases between them. Written as DNA, the CDR3 is TGTGCCAGCAGATCCCGGGCCTACGAGCAGTACTTC. Translated, it gives CASRSRAYEQYF.

This clone is a singleton in its sample. The genes are TRBV11-3 and TRBJ2-1; perhaps TRBD2 as D (6 bases). Per the germline V gene, CDR1 is SGHNT and CDR2 is YENEEA. The CDR3 sequence is 15 residues long. V lost 1 base and J 2 bases, leaving 9 bases between the germline ends. The CDR3 loop is CASSLAGVTYNEQFF. CDR3 DNA: TGTGCCAGCAGCTTAGCGGGAGTAACCTACAATGAGCAGTTCTTC.

The V gene is TRBV7-2, the J gene TRBJ2-7; 10 nucleotides line up with TRBD1. CDR1 and CDR2 from the germline V gene are SGHTA and FQGNSA. V gave up 5 bases and J gave up 0 bases; unmatched junction bases: 7. The CDR3 covers 16 residues. The CDR3 DNA follows: TGTGCCAGCAGCGATCCGGGACAGGGGAGCTCCTACGAGCAGTACTTC. Translating gives CASSDPGQGSSYEQYF.

The CDR3 DNA reads as TGTGCCAGTCGGGACAGTTCCTACAATGAGCAGTTCTTC. Its protein product is CASRDSSYNEQFF. This chain uses TRBV7-3 with TRBJ2-1, with 7 bases fitting TRBD1. The V segment lost 9 bases and the J segment 1 base; nucleotides outside the gene matches: 3. This CDR3 has 13 amino acids. Germline CDR1 SGHTA, CDR2 FQGTGA.

The rearrangement links TRBV18 to TRBJ1-4; TRBD1 matches at 9 bases. Germline CDR1 reads KGHSH; CDR2 reads LQKENI. This CDR3 has 14 amino acids. Unmatched junction bases numbered 2, after V lost 3 bases and J lost 6 bases. The CDR3 coding sequence is TGTGCCAGCTCACCTAGACAGGGGGATGAAAAACTGTTTTTT. Protein: CASSPRQGDEKLFF. Looking up the rest from reference TRBV18 and TRBJ1-4 gives the full variable domain: NAGVMQNPRHLVRRRGQEARLRCSPMKGHSHVYWYRQLPEEGLKFMVYLQKENIIDESGMPKERFSAEFPKEGPSILRIQQVVRGDSAAYFCASSPRQGDEKLFFGSGTQLSVL.

The V call is TRBV2, the J call TRBJ2-6, with 10 bases fitting TRBD1. Per germline, CDR1 SNHLY and CDR2 FYNNEI. V was pared by 9 bases and J by 2 bases, with 7 bases of the junction left unmatched. The CDR3 loop spans 16 amino acids. The CDR3, as DNA: TGTGCCAGTAACCGGGACAGGGGCCCTGGGGCCAACGTCCTGACTTTC. Translating gives CASNRDRGPGANVLTF.

The V and J genes are TRBV6-1 and TRBJ2-1, with TRBD1 as a possible D gene (6 bases). Germline CDR1 reads MNHNS; CDR2 reads SASEGT. Trimming shortened V by 6 bases and J by 4 bases, and 10 bases separated the two germline ends. The CDR3 covers 13 residues. The CDR3 nucleotides read TGTGCCAGCAGAGTTACAGGGTACAATGAGCAGTTCTTC. This translates into CASRVTGYNEQFF.

This clone was observed a handful of times. The genes are TRBV5-5 and TRBJ1-1; D might be TRBD1 (6 bases). The CDR3 covers 16 residues. Germline CDR1 SGHKS, CDR2 YYEKEE (reference sequence). V shed 4 bases and J shed 0 bases, with 16 bases lying between them. The CDR3 region is CASSTLSGGLNTEAFF. For the CDR3, the DNA is TGTGCCAGCAGCACACTCTCGGGGGGGCTGAACACTGAAGCTTTCTTT.

CDR3 loop: CASSTDRQGRNGYTF. The DNA for the CDR3 is TGTGCCAGTAGTACCGACCGACAGGGAAGGAATGGCTACACCTTC. The gene calls are TRBV19 and TRBJ1-2; 7 nucleotides agree with TRBD1. Trimming cost V 4 bases and J 6 bases; bases outside gene matches: 11. Germline lookup yields CDR1 LNHDA and CDR2 SQIVND (reference sequence). The CDR3 has 15 residues.

The CDR3 nucleotides read TGTGCCAGCAGCTCACGACAGGCTAGCTTCTCTGGAAACACCATATATTTT. It yields the protein CASSSRQASFSGNTIYF. The chain links TRBV7-9 to TRBJ1-3; tentative D call: TRBD1 (6 bases). CDR3 size: 17 residues. CDR1 and CDR2 (germline): SEHNR, FQNEAQ (reference sequence). Deletions cut 4 bases from V and 0 bases from J, with 16 bases between.

The CDR3 sequence: CASSLEGHLSNEKLFF. The CDR3 DNA follows: TGTGCCAGCAGCTTGGAGGGACACCTTTCTAATGAAAAACTGTTTTTT. V usage is TRBV5-6 and J usage is TRBJ1-4; tentative D call: TRBD1 (6 bases). The CDR3 contains 16 residues. The germline gives CDR1 SGHDT, CDR2 YYEEEE. V gave up 0 bases and J gave up 3 bases, with 12 bases separating them.

V is TRBV6-5 and J is TRBJ1-4; tentatively, D is TRBD1 (6 bases). CDR3 length equals 16 residues. Looked up from germline, CDR1 is MNHEY and CDR2 is SVGAGI. Trimming left V 1 base short and J 5 bases short, with 14 bases between. CDR3 nucleotides: TGTGCCAGCAGTTACTTCCCCGGGGGGCCCAATGAAAAACTGTTTTTT. Residues: CASSYFPGGPNEKLFF.

The V call is TRBV18, the J call TRBJ1-5, with 7 nucleotides matching TRBD1. Trimming cost V 4 bases and J 8 bases; bases outside gene matches: 5. The CDR3 spans 13 residues. Germline CDR1 KGHSH, CDR2 LQKENI. The CDR3 protein is CASSQGQSEPQHF. As DNA, the CDR3 is TGTGCCAGCTCACAGGGACAGTCGGAGCCCCAGCATTTT.

This chain uses TRBV5-6 with TRBJ1-2; 8 bases agree with TRBD1. The CDR3 runs to 15 residues. V was pared by 0 bases and J by 6 bases, with 7 bases of the junction left unmatched. Germline CDR1 SGHDT, CDR2 YYEEEE. The CDR3 DNA follows: TGTGCCAGCAGCTTGGAGGCAGGGGGCAGGAATGGCTACACCTTC. This encodes CASSLEAGGRNGYTF.